This T cell receptor (beta chain) was profiled in a study of T cells after yellow fever vaccination. Findings and caveats of the study: At approximately 96% for CD4 and about 87% for CD8, most primary-vaccination clones showed up again after the booster.

From the 5' RACE reads, TCRdb called clonotypes with MiXCR, one entry per CDR3 protein. The table records hundreds of thousands of distinct CDR3 sequences, approximately 21% of them present only once. The CDR3 has 14 residues. In germline, CDR1 is SGHTA, CDR2 FQGNSA. The ends were cut back, 5 bases at V and 2 bases at J, with 11 bases in the middle. A few counts support this clonotype. What it recognizes is unknown. This receptor was taken from a man aged 30-40 years who received the YFV17D yellow fever vaccine. The specimen comprised PBMCs, sampled 15 days after the yellow fever booster vaccination. This sequence joins TRBV7-2 and TRBJ2-3; D uncertain. CDR3 coding DNA: TGTGCCAGCAGCCTCTGGCGAAACACAGATACGCAGTATTTT. Translated: CASSLWRNTDTQYF.